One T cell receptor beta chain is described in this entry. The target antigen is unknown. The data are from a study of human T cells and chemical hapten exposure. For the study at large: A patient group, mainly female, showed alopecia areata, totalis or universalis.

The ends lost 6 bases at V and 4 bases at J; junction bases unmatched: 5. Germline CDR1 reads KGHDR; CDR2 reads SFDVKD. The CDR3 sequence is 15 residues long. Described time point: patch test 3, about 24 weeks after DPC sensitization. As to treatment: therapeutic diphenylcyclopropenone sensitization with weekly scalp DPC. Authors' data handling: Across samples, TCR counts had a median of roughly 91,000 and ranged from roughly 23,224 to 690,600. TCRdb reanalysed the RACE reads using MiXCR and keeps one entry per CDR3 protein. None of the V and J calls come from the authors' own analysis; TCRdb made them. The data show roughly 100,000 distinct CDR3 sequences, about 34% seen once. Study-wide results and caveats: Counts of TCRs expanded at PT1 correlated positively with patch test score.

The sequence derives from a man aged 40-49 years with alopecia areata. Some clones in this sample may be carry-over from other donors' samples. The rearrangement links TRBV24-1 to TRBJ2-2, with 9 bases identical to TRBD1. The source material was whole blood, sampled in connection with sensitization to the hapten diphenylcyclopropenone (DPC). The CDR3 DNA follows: TGTGCCACCAGTCCGGGACAGGGATCCACCGGGGAGCTGTTTTTT. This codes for CATSPGQGSTGELFF.